A selection of T cell receptor beta chains follows, all from one sample in a study of spatial heterogeneity in lung cancer. TCRdb analysed the 5' RACE reads with MiXCR anew, one entry per CDR3 protein. The table has about 36,000 distinct CDR3 sequences, 4% to 6% seen once; the top ten hold under 30%. The sequences come from PBMCs, collected at surgery. The receptors here all came from a female donor with early-stage non-small cell lung cancer. CDR3s include the opening cysteine and the closing phenylalanine or tryptophan. The D gene is left open where the match is weak. Only part of the rows carry a size: once, few, many, or a class if the clone is expanded.

d_call clone_size j_call v_call cdr3_aa cdr3_nt
TRBD1 many TRBJ1-5 TRBV20-1 CSAPDRGDNQPQHF TGCAGTGCCCCGGACAGGGGCGACAATCAGCCCCAGCATTTT
. few TRBJ2-1 TRBV5-3 CARSLNRAGQFF TGTGCCAGAAGCTTGAATCGGGCGGGGCAGTTCTTC
. many TRBJ2-5 TRBV4-2 CASSQDGAQTQYF TGTGCCAGCAGCCAAGATGGGGCTCAGACCCAGTACTTC
. . TRBJ1-4 TRBV4-1 CASSQDYSRNEKLFF TGCGCCAGCAGCCAAGATTACAGCCGTAATGAAAAACTGTTTTTT
. . TRBJ2-7 TRBV28 CASSPPGTLSYEQYF TGTGCCAGCAGCCCTCCCGGGACACTCAGCTACGAGCAGTACTTC
. many TRBJ2-7 TRBV7-2 CASSLMKGSVEQYF TGTGCCAGCAGCTTAATGAAGGGTTCGGTGGAGCAGTACTTC
. many TRBJ2-5 TRBV5-1 CASSITGTEETQYF TGCGCCAGCAGCATAACCGGGACGGAAGAGACCCAGTACTTC
. few TRBJ2-3 TRBV12-3/TRBV12-4 CASSLRVFLGGPSTDTQYF TGTGCCAGCAGTTTAAGGGTTTTCTTGGGGGGGCCCAGTACAGATACGCAGTATTTT
. many TRBJ2-3 TRBV7-2 CASSLVAPGADTQYF TGTGCCAGCAGCTTAGTAGCCCCGGGAGCAGATACGCAGTATTTT
TRBD2 many TRBJ2-2 TRBV28 CASSLLAGGPTGELFF TGTGCCAGCAGTTTACTAGCGGGAGGGCCCACCGGGGAGCTGTTTTTT
. many TRBJ2-1 TRBV11-2 CASSLTNEQFF TGTGCCAGCAGCTTAACTAATGAGCAGTTCTTC
. . TRBJ1-5 TRBV28 CASSFRQNSNQPQHF TGTGCCAGCAGTTTCAGACAGAATAGCAATCAGCCCCAGCATTTT
. many TRBJ2-1 TRBV5-5 CASSLPRGFYNEQFF TGTGCCAGCAGCCTTCCTAGGGGATTCTACAATGAGCAGTTCTTC
. . TRBJ2-1 TRBV11-2 CATAGMVIYNEQFF TGTGCCACAGCAGGGATGGTCATCTACAATGAGCAGTTCTTC
. many TRBJ2-7 TRBV4-3 CASSQAGNHEQYF TGCGCCAGCAGCCAAGCAGGGAACCACGAGCAGTACTTC
TRBD2 many TRBJ2-3 TRBV7-2 CASSRRGGGVDTQYF TGTGCCAGCAGCCGAAGAGGCGGGGGGGTGGATACGCAGTATTTT
. many TRBJ2-7 TRBV5-1 CASRTGPQSSYEQYF TGCGCCAGTAGAACAGGGCCCCAGAGCTCCTACGAGCAGTACTTC
. many TRBJ2-5 TRBV20-1 CSARGPTTGETQYF TGCAGTGCTAGAGGGCCCACGACGGGAGAGACCCAGTACTTC
TRBD1 many TRBJ2-3 TRBV7-9 CASSFRTGLTDTQYF TGTGCCAGCAGCTTCCGGACAGGGTTAACAGATACGCAGTATTTT
TRBD1 many TRBJ2-1 TRBV18 CASSPGTGAYNEQFF TGTGCCAGCTCACCCGGGACAGGGGCCTACAATGAGCAGTTCTTC
. many TRBJ1-5 TRBV14 CASSQVKGSPQHF TGTGCCAGCAGCCAAGTGAAGGGGTCGCCCCAGCATTTT
. . TRBJ1-1 TRBV7-3 CASSLTGGDTEAFF TGTGCCAGCAGCTTAACAGGGGGAGACACTGAAGCTTTCTTT
TRBD2 . TRBJ2-3 TRBV20-1 CSAAPRGVGTDTQYF TGCAGTGCTGCCCCGCGGGGGGTAGGAACAGATACGCAGTATTTT
TRBD2 many TRBJ2-5 TRBV7-2 CASSPGGAGGQETQYF TGTGCCAGCAGCCCGGGGGGGGCGGGAGGACAAGAGACCCAGTACTTC
. many TRBJ1-1 TRBV20-1 CSARLQGNTEAFF TGCAGTGCTAGACTACAGGGGAACACTGAAGCTTTCTTT
TRBD2 many TRBJ2-4 TRBV6-1 CASSRRTSGDGSGIVYF TGTGCCAGCTCCAGACGGACTAGCGGGGACGGGTCCGGGATCGTGTACTTC
. few TRBJ2-7 TRBV29-1 CSVGGGSSYEQYF TGCAGCGTGGGCGGAGGGAGCTCCTACGAGCAGTACTTC
. few TRBJ2-5 TRBV11-2 CASSLDRKNPLKTQYF TGTGCCAGCAGCTTAGATAGAAAAAACCCCCTCAAGACCCAGTACTTC
TRBD2 . TRBJ2-1 TRBV11-3 CASSFLSAGAGEQFF TGTGCCAGCAGCTTCTTGTCTGCGGGAGCCGGTGAGCAGTTCTTC
. few TRBJ1-5 TRBV18 CASSPDINQPQHF TGTGCCAGCTCCCCCGACATCAATCAGCCCCAGCATTTT
. few TRBJ2-5 TRBV21-1 CASSKPPDRQETQYF TGTGCCAGCAGCAAACCCCCGGACCGACAAGAGACCCAGTACTTC
. many TRBJ2-2 TRBV7-2 CASSLAMAGNTGELFF TGTGCCAGCAGCTTAGCGATGGCAGGGAACACCGGGGAGCTGTTTTTT
TRBD2 . TRBJ2-3 TRBV2 CASSEARAGGSTDTQYF TGTGCCAGCAGTGAAGCTAGGGCGGGGGGAAGCACAGATACGCAGTATTTT
. many TRBJ1-1 TRBV6-6 CASSEILDTEAFF TGTGCCAGCAGCGAGATCCTTGACACTGAAGCTTTCTTT
. many TRBJ2-7 TRBV7-2 CASSFDGQRGEQYF TGTGCCAGCAGCTTCGACGGCCAGAGGGGCGAGCAGTACTTC
. few TRBJ1-2 TRBV2 CASRVDRLSYGYTF TGTGCCAGCAGGGTAGACAGGTTATCCTATGGCTACACCTTC
TRBD2 many TRBJ2-1 TRBV29-1 CSVELGGRPRGIEQFF TGCAGCGTTGAACTCGGCGGGAGGCCCCGAGGTATTGAGCAGTTCTTC
. many TRBJ1-2 TRBV29-1 CSVYGWGSKSGGYTF TGCAGCGTTTATGGTTGGGGTTCTAAATCGGGCGGCTACACCTTC
TRBD2 many TRBJ2-3 TRBV6-5 CASSYQTGTTTDTQYF TGTGCCAGCAGTTACCAGACCGGGACTACCACAGATACGCAGTATTTT
TRBD1 many TRBJ1-5 TRBV29-1 CSLRQGRVDQPQHF TGCAGCCTGAGACAGGGAAGGGTTGACCAGCCCCAGCATTTT
TRBD2 few TRBJ2-1 TRBV20-1 CSAGTSGPNEQFF TGCAGTGCTGGGACTAGCGGACCTAATGAGCAGTTCTTC
. . TRBJ1-1 TRBV4-3 CASSQEWVMITEAFF TGCGCCAGCAGCCAAGAGTGGGTGATGATCACTGAAGCTTTCTTT
. . TRBJ2-7 TRBV18 CASSPPGREPYEQYF TGTGCCAGCTCACCACCCGGCAGGGAACCCTACGAGCAGTACTTC
TRBD1 many TRBJ1-5 TRBV12-3/TRBV12-4 CASSRDRAPVAQHF TGTGCCAGCAGTAGGGACAGGGCCCCAGTGGCCCAGCATTTT
TRBD1 many TRBJ2-1 TRBV5-1 CASSLTPGTGSYNEQFF TGCGCCAGCAGCCTAACCCCCGGGACAGGCTCCTACAATGAGCAGTTCTTC
. . TRBJ2-2 TRBV27 CASWTANTGELFF TGTGCCAGCTGGACAGCTAACACCGGGGAGCTGTTTTTT
. many TRBJ2-1 TRBV27 CASSPDLSSYNEQFF TGTGCCAGCAGTCCTGACTTAAGCTCCTACAATGAGCAGTTCTTC
. many TRBJ2-7 TRBV5-4 CASSSDASDNEQYF TGTGCCAGCAGCTCGGACGCCTCAGACAACGAGCAGTACTTC
. many TRBJ1-6 TRBV6-5 CASSSTWDLRSPLHF TGTGCCAGCAGTTCCACCTGGGACCTTCGGTCACCCCTCCACTTT
TRBD2 many TRBJ2-5 TRBV7-2 CASSRPGLAGTETQYF TGTGCCAGCAGTAGACCGGGACTAGCGGGAACAGAGACCCAGTACTTC
. many TRBJ2-1 TRBV7-2 CASSLSGGGYNEQFF TGTGCCAGCAGCTTAAGCGGAGGCGGATACAATGAGCAGTTCTTC
. . TRBJ1-1 TRBV13 CASSLGGAYTEAFF TGTGCCAGCAGCTTAGGGGGCGCGTACACTGAAGCTTTCTTT
TRBD2 many TRBJ2-2 TRBV5-1 CASSLAPASGGNTGELFF TGCGCCAGCAGCTTGGCCCCTGCTAGCGGGGGAAACACCGGGGAGCTGTTTTTT
. many TRBJ2-5 TRBV27 CASSFDRTLLETQYF TGTGCCAGCAGCTTCGACAGGACCTTATTAGAGACCCAGTACTTC
. many TRBJ1-1 TRBV7-9 CASSHRTQGTEAFF TGTGCCAGCAGCCACCGGACCCAGGGCACTGAAGCTTTCTTT